The 30 T cell receptor beta chains below all came from one sample that was sequenced in a study of blood T cell repertoires in COVID-19. Here immunoSEQ multiplex PCR was the method, and the copy in TCRdb shows in-frame clones only, minus some. Among about 120,000 clones listed, about 85% were seen once. Sample: peripheral blood. Receptor source: a man older than 75 with acute or convalescent COVID-19.

This rearrangement joins TRBV10-2 to TRBJ2-7; TRBD1 agrees at 9 bases. The CDR3 loop spans 15 amino acids. The V segment lost 5 bases and the J segment 3 bases; nucleotides outside the gene matches: 8. The V gene's germline CDR1 is WSHSY and CDR2 SAAADI. The CDR3 is CASSPPGTGIYEQYF. In DNA, the CDR3 is TGCGCCAGCAGTCCACCCGGGACAGGGATCTACGAGCAGTACTTC.

The chain carries TRBV7-3 and TRBJ2-2; 8 nucleotides line up with TRBD2. Germline lookup yields CDR1 SGHTA and CDR2 FQGTGA. The CDR3 length is 16 residues. V dropped 5 bases and J dropped 6; count of bases not matched to a gene: 11. The CDR3 nucleotides are TGTGCCAGCAGCCGGGAGGGACTAGTGGGGGCCGGGGAGCTGTTTTTT. Protein product: CASSREGLVGAGELFF.

The chain is built from TRBV10-3 and TRBJ1-4; 10 bases align to TRBD1. V was pared by 6 bases and J by 5 bases, with 3 bases of the junction left unmatched. Germline V gene sequence: CDR1 ENHRY, CDR2 SYGVKD. The CDR3 runs to 14 residues. The CDR3 spells CAISEDRGNEKLFF. The DNA of the CDR3 is TGTGCCATCAGCGAGGACAGGGGGAATGAAAAACTGTTTTTT.

The rearrangement uses TRBV7-9 and TRBJ2-7; TRBD2 aligns across 7 bases. The CDR3 is made up of 14 amino acids. Germline-derived CDR1 and CDR2 are SEHNR and FQNEAQ (reference sequence). J lost 0 bases, V lost 3 bases, and 2 bases had no gene match. CDR3 protein: CASSFGGGSYEQYF. The DNA of the CDR3 is TGTGCCAGCAGCTTCGGCGGGGGCTCCTACGAGCAGTACTTC.

Written as DNA, the CDR3 is TGTGCCAGCAGGCGGACTGAAGCATGGGAGGAAAAACTGTTTTTT. It codes for CASRRTEAWEEKLFF. The chain carries TRBV3-1 (or the pseudogene TRBV3-2) and TRBJ1-4; D gene ambiguous. The germline V and J ends were trimmed by 6 bases and 8 bases, with 19 bases remaining between them. Germline CDR1 reads LGHDT; CDR2 reads YNNKEL (reference sequence). The CDR3 totals 15 residues.

This chain joins TRBV4-1 and TRBJ1-1, with D perhaps TRBD1 (6 bases). CDR3 length: 15 residues. V lost 3 bases to trimming and J lost 10 bases, with 21 bases between them. CDR1 is MGHRA, CDR2 YSYEKL, per germline. As DNA, the CDR3 is TGCGCCAGCAGCCAGGGGATCGGGGACACTCTAGGAGCTTTCTTT. Translated: CASSQGIGDTLGAFF.

A single count supports this clone. This chain uses TRBV3-1 (or the pseudogene TRBV3-2) with TRBJ1-6, with TRBD1 matching 11 bases. Trimming cost V 3 bases and J 6 bases; bases outside gene matches: 4. The CDR3 consists of 16 residues. CDR1 is LGHDT, CDR2 YNNKEL, per germline (reference sequence). The CDR3 loop is CASSQRTGGGNSPLHF. CDR3 DNA sequence: TGTGCCAGCAGCCAGAGGACAGGGGGCGGTAATTCACCCCTCCACTTT.

The rearrangement uses TRBV7-6 and TRBJ1-2; possible D gene TRBD1, 6 bases. CDR1 is SGHVS and CDR2 is FNYEAQ in the germline V gene. V was cut by 5 bases and J by 4 bases, with 14 bases left in between. The CDR3 extends over 14 amino acids. The CDR3 nucleotides read TGTGCCAGCAGCCAGAGACAGGACGGCTATGGCTACACCTTC. Protein product: CASSQRQDGYGYTF.

The V call is TRBV6-6, the J call TRBJ2-3; the match to TRBD2 covers 14 bases. In germline, CDR1 is MNHNY, CDR2 SVGAGI (reference sequence). The CDR3 extends over 15 amino acids. J was trimmed by 8 bases and V by 4 bases; bases with no gene match: 5. The CDR3 sequence: CASSSPGLAGVTQYF. CDR3 bases: TGTGCCAGCAGTTCTCCGGGACTAGCGGGGGTTACGCAGTATTTT.

The chain couples TRBV15 to TRBJ2-7, with TRBD2 as a possible D gene (6 bases). The CDR3 runs 15 residues. Trimming removed 0 bases from V and 1 base from J, with 10 bases in between. Germline CDR1 LNHNV, CDR2 YYDKDF (reference sequence). CDR3 loop: CATSRDLEGSYEQYF. The CDR3 region has the DNA TGTGCCACCAGCAGAGATTTGGAGGGTTCCTACGAGCAGTACTTC. The variable domain in full, completed from reference TRBV15 and TRBJ2-7, reads DAMVIQNPRYQVTQFGKPVTLSCSQTLNHNVMYWYQQKSSQAPKLLFHYYDKDFNNEADTPDNFQSRRPNTSFCFLDIRSPGLGDTAMYLCATSRDLEGSYEQYFGPGTRLTVT.

The V gene is TRBV24-1, the J gene TRBJ2-1; D is uncertain. This CDR3 is 12 amino acids long. Between the trimmed V and J ends, which lost 5 bases and 7 bases, there was a span of 8 bases. Germline loops: CDR1 KGHDR, CDR2 SFDVKD. CDR3 residues: CATSAARNEQFF. For the CDR3, the DNA is TGTGCCACCAGTGCCGCCCGGAATGAGCAGTTCTTC.

The rearrangement links TRBV7-3 to TRBJ2-3; 7 bases are shared with TRBD2. CDR1 SGHTA and CDR2 FQGTGA come from the germline V gene. This CDR3 is 14 amino acids long. V lost 3 bases, J lost 2 bases, and 2 bases stayed unmatched. The CDR3 DNA reads TGTGCCAGCAGCTTCGGACTAGACACAGATACGCAGTATTTT. This encodes CASSFGLDTDTQYF.

The genes are TRBV7-9 and TRBJ1-2; D ambiguous. Trimming cost V 7 bases and J 0 bases, with 12 bases left between them. Germline V lookup: CDR1 SEHNR, CDR2 FQNEAQ (reference sequence). CDR3 length: 14 amino acids. CDR3 amino acids: CASIMSQTNYGYTF. The CDR3 nucleotides read TGTGCCAGCATCATGTCACAGACTAACTATGGCTACACCTTC.

Points on this clone: The same CDR3 arises from other DNA sequences in this sample as well. The chain uses TRBV2 and TRBJ1-1, with a tentative D call TRBD1 (5 bases). Trimming removed 2 bases from V and 1 base from J, with 8 bases in between. CDR1 is SNHLY and CDR2 is FYNNEI in the germline V gene. This CDR3 spans 14 amino acids. The chain's CDR3 is CASSEPGSNTEAFF. The CDR3 DNA reads TGTGCCAGCAGTGAACCAGGGTCGAACACTGAAGCTTTCTTT.

This chain joins TRBV27 and TRBJ2-7, with D possibly TRBD1 on 6 matching bases. This CDR3 is 16 amino acids long. The germline V gene encodes CDR1 MNHEY and CDR2 SMNVEV (reference sequence). V was trimmed by 2 bases and J by 7 bases, leaving 21 bases between them. Written as DNA, the CDR3 is TGTGCCAGCAGTTTAGCCCGGGACACGGGTACGGGTGAGCAGTACTTC. Encoded protein: CASSLARDTGTGEQYF.

The gene calls are TRBV2 and TRBJ2-4; 10 positions agree with TRBD1. V was clipped by 0 bases and J by 8 bases; unmatched bases: 7. The CDR3 covers 16 residues. Germline CDR1 is SNHLY and CDR2 is FYNNEI. CDR3 nucleotides: TGTGCCAGCAGTGAAGCGAGACAGGGGGCGACCCACATTCAGTACTTC. It codes for CASSEARQGATHIQYF.

The chain links TRBV7-3 to TRBJ1-1, with 8 bases matching TRBD1. V lost 3 bases and J lost 9; bases outside the gene matches: 15. CDR3 size: 16 residues. Germline CDR1 is SGHTA and CDR2 is FQGTGA. The CDR3 here is CASSLGDRMEGAKAFF. CDR3 in DNA: TGTGCCAGCAGCTTGGGGGACAGGATGGAGGGGGCGAAAGCTTTCTTT.

V is TRBV29-1 and J is TRBJ1-4, with D unclear. The CDR3 is 15 amino acids. Germline assignment: CDR1 SQVTM and CDR2 ANQGSEA. The V end was cut by 4 bases, the J end by 5 bases, with 17 bases between. CDR3 coding DNA: TGCAGCGTTGGCCTTCCGGAGGGTTCAAATGAAAAACTGTTTTTT. Translation gives CSVGLPEGSNEKLFF.

This sequence joins TRBV18 and TRBJ1-4; D is uncertain. Per germline, CDR1 KGHSH and CDR2 LQKENI. The V end lost 0 bases, the J end lost 0 bases, and 5 bases lay between the germline ends. The CDR3 consists of 15 residues. Written as DNA, the CDR3 is TGTGCCAGCTCACCACCGGGCTCAACTAATGAAAAACTGTTTTTT. Translation: CASSPPGSTNEKLFF. The whole variable domain, filled in from reference TRBV18 and TRBJ1-4, reads NAGVMQNPRHLVRRRGQEARLRCSPMKGHSHVYWYRQLPEEGLKFMVYLQKENIIDESGMPKERFSAEFPKEGPSILRIQQVVRGDSAAYFCASSPPGSTNEKLFFGSGTQLSVL.

The gene calls are TRBV19 and TRBJ2-5, with D possibly being TRBD1 (5 bases). V was clipped by 7 bases and J by 2 bases, with 11 bases between them. This CDR3 is built from 13 residues. Germline V gene sequence: CDR1 LNHDA, CDR2 SQIVND (reference sequence). CDR3 region: CASTRQKQETQYF. The CDR3 region has the DNA TGTGCCAGTACTCGACAGAAACAAGAGACCCAGTACTTC.

This clone came up a few times. The chain combines TRBV5-1 with TRBJ2-7; no reliable D call. The ends were cut back, 4 bases at V and 2 bases at J, with 13 bases in the middle. Germline assignment: CDR1 SGHRS and CDR2 YFSETQ. The CDR3 sequence is 14 residues long. The CDR3 protein is CASSPSETTYEQYF. The CDR3 nucleotides are TGCGCCAGCAGCCCATCCGAGACAACCTACGAGCAGTACTTC.

The chain uses TRBV10-3 and TRBJ2-7, with TRBD1 matching 12 bases. The germline CDR1 and CDR2 sequences are ENHRY and SYGVKD. This CDR3 is built from 15 residues. Trimming cost V 0 bases and J 6 bases; bases outside gene matches: 3. CDR3 sequence reads: CAISESGTGGREQYF. As DNA, the CDR3 is TGTGCCATCAGTGAGTCAGGGACAGGGGGCCGCGAGCAGTACTTC.

The CDR3 DNA sequence: TGTGCCAGCAGGGGGATCATGAGCGGGTCACCCCTCCACTTT. Translation: CASRGIMSGSPLHF. This chain links TRBV6-5 with TRBJ1-6; no clear D. Germline lookup yields CDR1 MNHEY and CDR2 SVGAGI. The CDR3 runs to 14 residues. V gave up 6 bases and J gave up 10 bases, with 16 bases separating them.

The chain recombines TRBV28 with TRBJ1-4; D ambiguous. The CDR3 covers 14 residues. V was cut by 2 bases and J by 5 bases, with 9 bases left in between. Per germline, CDR1 MDHEN and CDR2 SYDVKM. DNA of the CDR3: TGTGCCAGCAGTTTACCGGGTTACAATGAAAAACTGTTTTTT. It encodes CASSLPGYNEKLFF.

The chain combines TRBV6-1 with TRBJ1-1, with D perhaps TRBD1 (6 bases). This CDR3 has 14 residues. Germline V gene data show CDR1 as MNHNS and CDR2 as SASEGT. Trimming removed 0 bases from V and 2 bases from J, with 7 bases in between. The CDR3 sequence: CASSEAGGNTEAFF. In DNA form, the CDR3 reads TGTGCCAGCAGTGAAGCAGGGGGTAACACTGAAGCTTTCTTT.

The chain has TRBV5-5 and TRBJ2-7; 8 bases map to TRBD1. From germline, CDR1 is SGHKS and CDR2 YYEKEE (reference sequence). J was trimmed by 2 bases and V by 2 bases; bases with no gene match: 6. The CDR3 sequence is 15 residues long. The CDR3 region has the DNA TGTGCCAGCAGCTTCCGGACAGGGATGGCCTACGAGCAGTACTTC. It yields the protein CASSFRTGMAYEQYF. Full variable domain (outside the CDR3, taken from reference TRBV5-5 and TRBJ2-7): DAGVTQSPTHLIKTRGQQVTLRCSPISGHKSVSWYQQVLGQGPQFIFQYYEKEERGRGNFPDRFSARQFPNYSSELNVNALLLGDSALYLCASSFRTGMAYEQYFGPGTRLTVT.

This chain joins TRBV5-1 and TRBJ2-2; 7 bases are shared with TRBD1. The CDR3 extends over 16 amino acids. Germline V lookup: CDR1 SGHRS, CDR2 YFSETQ. V was clipped by 5 bases and J by 5 bases; unmatched bases: 12. The CDR3 reads CASSYLTGSRTGELFF. CDR3 in DNA: TGCGCCAGCAGTTACCTGACAGGGAGTAGGACCGGGGAGCTGTTTTTT. Full variable domain (remainder filled in from reference TRBV5-1 and TRBJ2-2): KAGVTQTPRYLIKTRGQQVTLSCSPISGHRSVSWYQQTPGQGLQFLFEYFSETQRNKGNFPGRFSGRQFSNSRSEMNVSTLELGDSALYLCASSYLTGSRTGELFFGEGSRLTVL.

This clone has just one count. The chain uses TRBV27 and TRBJ2-7; a possible D gene is TRBD1 (5 bases). This CDR3 has 14 residues. Germline V gene data show CDR1 as MNHEY and CDR2 as SMNVEV (reference sequence). Trimming cost V 3 bases and J 1 base, with 10 bases left between them. In DNA form, the CDR3 reads TGTGCCAGCAGTTTTCTAAAGGGGTCCTACGAGCAGTACTTC. Its translation is CASSFLKGSYEQYF.

The chain has TRBV7-2 and TRBJ1-3; no clear D. Per the germline V gene, CDR1 is SGHTA and CDR2 is FQGNSA. This CDR3 region has 15 residues. V gave up 5 bases and J gave up 4 bases, with 15 bases separating them. CDR3 loop: CASSPIPGLGNTIYF. As DNA, the CDR3 is TGTGCCAGCAGCCCCATCCCCGGACTAGGAAACACCATATATTTT. The variable domain in full, with the rest retrieved from reference TRBV7-2 and TRBJ1-3, is GAGVSQSPSNKVTEKGKDVELRCDPISGHTALYWYRQSLGQGLEFLIYFQGNSAPDKSGLPSDRFSAERTGGSVSTLTIQRTQQEDSAVYLCASSPIPGLGNTIYFGEGSWLTVV.

J is TRBJ2-3 and V is TRBV27, with D possibly matching TRBD1 (6 bases). Germline CDR1 reads MNHEY; CDR2 reads SMNVEV (reference sequence). This CDR3 comprises 15 residues. The V end lost 2 bases, the J end lost 2 bases, and 11 bases lay between the germline ends. The CDR3: CASSLGAGDTDTQYF. The CDR3, as DNA: TGTGCCAGCAGTTTAGGGGCAGGGGACACAGATACGCAGTATTTT.